Sequencing of this TCR beta chain was carried out in a study of beta chain features in type 1 diabetes. Study information: Across every sample, approximately 110,000,000 sorted cells were examined in total. Study-wide findings and caveats: Moderately but significantly shorter TCRB CDR3s were found in Type 1 diabetes patients in all four CD4+ subsets.

Every bit of the isolated RNA underwent reverse transcription, so sequencing read expressed TCRB transcripts. Sequenced by immunoSEQ multiplex PCR; TCRdb stores in-frame clones only, minus some. Among 150,000 to 200,000 clones listed, approximately 10% were seen once. Sorting gave populations that all exceeded 95% purity. Comments on this clone: The antigen remains undetermined.

This CDR3 comprises 14 residues. CDR1 and CDR2 from the germline V gene are SEHNR and FQNEAQ (reference sequence). The V end was cut by 1 base, the J end by 2 bases, with 7 bases between. The chain links TRBV7-9 to TRBJ2-3; D gene unclear. The sample was central memory CD4+ T cells from blood. This clonotype was sampled from a woman under 40 with type 1 diabetes. CDR3 bases: TGTGCCAGCAGCTTAGGCAGGCTCACAGATACGCAGTATTTT. Amino acids: CASSLGRLTDTQYF.